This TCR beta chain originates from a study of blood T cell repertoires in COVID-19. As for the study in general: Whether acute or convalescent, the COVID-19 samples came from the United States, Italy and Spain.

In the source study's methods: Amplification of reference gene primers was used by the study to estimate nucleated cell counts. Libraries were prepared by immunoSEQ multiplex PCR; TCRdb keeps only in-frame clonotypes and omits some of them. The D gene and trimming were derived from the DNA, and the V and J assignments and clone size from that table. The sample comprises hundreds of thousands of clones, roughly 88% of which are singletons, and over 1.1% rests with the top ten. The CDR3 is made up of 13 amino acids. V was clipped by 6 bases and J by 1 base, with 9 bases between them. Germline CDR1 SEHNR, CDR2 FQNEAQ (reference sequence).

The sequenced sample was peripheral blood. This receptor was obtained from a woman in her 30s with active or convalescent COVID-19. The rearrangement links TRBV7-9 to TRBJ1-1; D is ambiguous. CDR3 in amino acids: CASRVTSNTEAFF. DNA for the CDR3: TGTGCCAGCAGGGTTACATCGAACACTGAAGCTTTCTTT.